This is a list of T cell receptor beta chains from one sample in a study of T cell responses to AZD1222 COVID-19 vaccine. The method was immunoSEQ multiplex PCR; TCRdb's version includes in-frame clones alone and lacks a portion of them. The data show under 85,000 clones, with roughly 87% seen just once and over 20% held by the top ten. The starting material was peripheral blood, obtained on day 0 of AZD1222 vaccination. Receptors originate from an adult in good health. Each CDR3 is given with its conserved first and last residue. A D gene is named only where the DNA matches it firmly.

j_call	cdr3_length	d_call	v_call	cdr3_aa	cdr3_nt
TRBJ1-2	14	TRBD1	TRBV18	CASSPLTGAYGYTF	TGTGCCAGCTCACCCTTGACAGGGGCCTATGGCTACACCTTC
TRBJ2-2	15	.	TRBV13	CASSLWRGSGGELFF	TGTGCCAGCAGCTTATGGAGGGGCTCGGGCGGGGAGCTGTTTTTT
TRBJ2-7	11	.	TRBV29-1	CSILSAYEQYF	TGCAGCATTTTAAGCGCCTACGAGCAGTACTTC
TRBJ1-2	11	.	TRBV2	CASRESGGYTF	TGTGCCAGCAGAGAGAGTGGGGGCTACACCTTC
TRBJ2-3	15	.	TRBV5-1	CASSLRGSLADTQYF	TGCGCCAGCAGCTTACGGGGGAGTTTGGCAGATACGCAGTATTTT
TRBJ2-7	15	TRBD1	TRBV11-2	CASSLEPGQAYEQYF	TGTGCCAGCAGCTTAGAGCCGGGACAGGCTTACGAGCAGTACTTC
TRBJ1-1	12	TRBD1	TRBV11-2	CASRSTGAAAFF	TGTGCCAGCAGGAGCACAGGGGCGGCAGCTTTCTTT
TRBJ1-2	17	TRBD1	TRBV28	CASSFPTTGTGFQGYTF	TGTGCCAGCAGTTTCCCGACGACCGGGACAGGCTTCCAGGGCTACACCTTC
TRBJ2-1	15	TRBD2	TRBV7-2	CASSLAGGRGNEQFF	TGTGCCAGCAGCTTAGCTGGCGGGAGGGGTAATGAGCAGTTCTTC
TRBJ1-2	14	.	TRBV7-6	CASSPRGRNYGYTF	TGTGCCAGCAGCCCTAGAGGCAGGAACTATGGCTACACCTTC
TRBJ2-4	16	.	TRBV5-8	CASSSLATIAKNIQYF	TGTGCCAGCAGCTCTCTAGCGACGATAGCCAAAAACATTCAGTACTTC
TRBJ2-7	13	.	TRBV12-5	CASGLIAGGEQYF	TGTGCTAGTGGTTTGATCGCAGGGGGGGAGCAGTACTTC
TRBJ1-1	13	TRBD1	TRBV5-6	CASSDRGSAEAFF	TGTGCCAGCAGCGACAGGGGATCCGCTGAAGCTTTCTTT
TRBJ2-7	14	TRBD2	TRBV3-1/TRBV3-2	CASSQVASGGEQYF	TGTGCCAGCAGCCAAGTTGCTAGCGGGGGGGAGCAGTACTTC
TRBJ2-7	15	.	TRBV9	CASSVASGGFPEQYF	TGTGCCAGCAGCGTAGCCTCCGGCGGGTTCCCGGAGCAGTACTTC
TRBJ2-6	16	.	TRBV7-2	CASSLQLNSGANVLTF	TGTGCCAGCAGCTTACAACTTAACTCTGGGGCCAACGTCCTGACTTTC
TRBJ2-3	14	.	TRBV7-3	CASSLGGAGDTQYF	TGTGCCAGCAGCTTGGGGGGCGCGGGAGATACGCAGTATTTT
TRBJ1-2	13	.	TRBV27	CASSSQGNYGYTF	TGTGCCAGCAGTTCACAGGGAAACTATGGCTACACCTTC
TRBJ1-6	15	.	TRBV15	CATSREAVWNSPLHF	TGTGCCACCAGCAGAGAGGCGGTTTGGAATTCACCCCTCCACTTT